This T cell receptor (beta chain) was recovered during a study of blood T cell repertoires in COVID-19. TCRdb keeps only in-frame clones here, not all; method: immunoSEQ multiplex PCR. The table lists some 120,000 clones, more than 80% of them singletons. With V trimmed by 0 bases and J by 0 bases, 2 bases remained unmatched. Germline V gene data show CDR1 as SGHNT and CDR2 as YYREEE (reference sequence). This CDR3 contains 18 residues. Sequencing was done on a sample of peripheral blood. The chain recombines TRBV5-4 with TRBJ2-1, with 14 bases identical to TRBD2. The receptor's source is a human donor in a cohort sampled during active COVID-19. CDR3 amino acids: CASSLATSGGGSYNEQFF. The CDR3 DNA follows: TGTGCCAGCAGCTTGGCGACTAGCGGGGGGGGCTCCTACAATGAGCAGTTCTTC.